Listed below are T cell receptor beta chains from one sample, sequenced in a study of T cells in Graves' hyperthyroidism and ophthalmopathy. TCRdb itself ran the multiplex PCR reads through MiXCR, one entry per CDR3 protein. This sample carries about half a million distinct CDR3 sequences, roughly 20% of them seen once, and the ten largest clones take around 27%. The specimen sequenced was blood. These receptors came from a young man with Graves' hyperthyroidism. The CDR3 runs from the conserved cysteine through the conserved F or W. A D gene is named only where the DNA matches it firmly. Some rows have no size entry. The others give once, few or many, or a class for an expanded clone.

j_gene,v_gene,abundance,d_gene,CDR3aa,CDR3nt
TRBJ2-7,TRBV5-1,many,NA,CASSLQGGTPYEQYF,TGCGCCAGCAGCTTGCAAGGGGGGACACCTTACGAGCAGTACTTC
TRBJ2-7,TRBV20-1,NA,TRBD2,CSARTSAWDYEQYF,TGCAGTGCTAGGACTAGCGCCTGGGACTACGAGCAGTACTTC
TRBJ2-7,TRBV12-3/TRBV12-4,NA,NA,CASSLPRMGDEQYF,TGTGCCAGCAGTTTACCCAGGATGGGGGACGAGCAGTACTTC
TRBJ1-2,TRBV14,NA,TRBD1,CASSSTGGVKPFYGYTF,TGTGCCAGCAGCTCGACAGGGGGCGTGAAGCCCTTCTATGGCTACACCTTC
TRBJ2-7,TRBV29-1,many,NA,CSVARTLSYEQYF,TGCAGCGTTGCCCGGACCCTCTCCTACGAGCAGTACTTC
TRBJ2-7,TRBV2,many,NA,CASRADKIYEQYF,TGTGCCAGCCGGGCGGACAAGATCTACGAGCAGTACTTC
TRBJ1-1,TRBV2,many,NA,CASRKAGTEAFF,TGTGCCAGCAGGAAGGCAGGCACTGAAGCTTTCTTT
TRBJ1-1,TRBV11-1,NA,NA,CATRDKPEGTEAFF,TGTGCCACCCGGGACAAACCGGAGGGGACTGAAGCTTTCTTT
TRBJ1-6,TRBV12-3/TRBV12-4,many,NA,CASSLYRANSPLHF,TGTGCCAGCAGTTTGTACAGGGCTAATTCACCCCTCCACTTT
TRBJ1-1,TRBV6-1,many,TRBD1,CASRDRRNTEAFF,TGTGCCAGTAGGGACAGGCGGAACACTGAAGCTTTCTTT
TRBJ2-5,TRBV7-2,many,TRBD2,CASSRTLTSGAKGETQYF,TGTGCCAGCAGCCGGACCCTAACTAGCGGAGCAAAAGGAGAGACCCAGTACTTC
TRBJ2-2,TRBV6-1,NA,TRBD2,CASSQPSGGANIGELFF,TGTGCCAGCAGCCAACCTAGCGGGGGGGCCAATATCGGGGAGCTGTTTTTT
TRBJ2-2,TRBV28,NA,TRBD1,CASSFLGTGPGELFF,TGTGCCAGCAGTTTCCTTGGGACAGGGCCCGGGGAGCTGTTTTTT
TRBJ1-5,TRBV30,few,NA,CAWSVPGGPQHF,TGTGCCTGGAGTGTACCGGGGGGTCCCCAGCATTTT
TRBJ2-7,TRBV13,many,NA,CASSLTWTAELYEQYF,TGTGCCAGCAGCCTCACCTGGACAGCCGAACTCTACGAGCAGTACTTC
TRBJ2-4,TRBV9,NA,NA,CASSVGQGGNIQYF,TGTGCCAGCAGCGTAGGGCAGGGAGGAAACATTCAGTACTTC
TRBJ2-5,TRBV3-1,NA,NA,CASSQDPRGLETQYF,TGTGCCAGCAGCCAAGATCCCCGGGGTCTGGAGACCCAGTACTTC
TRBJ1-1,TRBV29-1,many,NA,CSVTTAMNTEAFF,TGCAGCGTTACGACAGCAATGAACACTGAAGCTTTCTTT
TRBJ1-5,TRBV7-8,many,NA,CASSLAGHGESNQPQHF,TGTGCCAGCAGCTTAGCGGGTCATGGGGAGAGCAATCAGCCCCAGCATTTT
TRBJ1-5,TRBV7-8,NA,NA,CASSLDRLYQPQHF,TGTGCCAGCAGCTTAGACAGACTTTATCAGCCCCAGCATTTT
TRBJ1-5,TRBV18,many,NA,CASSPPGEGNQPQHF,TGTGCCAGCTCACCACCGGGTGAGGGCAATCAGCCCCAGCATTTT
TRBJ1-6,TRBV28,few,NA,CASLPGPDYNSPLHF,TGTGCCAGCCTCCCGGGGCCGGACTATAATTCACCCCTCCACTTT
TRBJ1-1,TRBV4-1,few,NA,CASSQEGGGSTEAFF,TGCGCCAGCAGCCAAGAAGGCGGCGGGAGCACTGAAGCTTTCTTT
TRBJ2-6,TRBV19,many,NA,CASGGGAGANVLTF,TGTGCCAGTGGTGGGGGGGCAGGGGCCAACGTCCTGACTTTC
TRBJ2-5,TRBV5-1,NA,NA,CASSLGVERPETQYF,TGCGCCAGCAGCTTGGGGGTGGAACGGCCGGAGACCCAGTACTTC
TRBJ2-2,TRBV7-2,few,NA,CASSLAPLQRAGTGELFF,TGTGCCAGCAGCTTAGCCCCTCTTCAGCGGGCCGGTACCGGGGAGCTGTTTTTT
TRBJ1-5,TRBV30,few,NA,CAWSRVSNQPQHF,TGTGCCTGGAGCAGGGTGAGCAATCAGCCCCAGCATTTT
TRBJ2-6,TRBV6-5,many,NA,CASSLGGTGANVLTF,TGTGCCAGCAGTTTAGGGGGGACTGGGGCCAACGTCCTGACTTTC
TRBJ1-5,TRBV15,many,NA,CATSRVPNSNQPQHF,TGTGCCACCAGCAGAGTCCCGAATAGCAATCAGCCCCAGCATTTT
TRBJ1-1,TRBV19,NA,NA,CASILNTDAFF,TGTGCCAGTATCCTGAACACTGATGCTTTCTTT
TRBJ2-2,TRBV20-1,many,NA,CSAIDDIGDTGELFF,TGCAGTGCAATCGACGATATTGGGGACACCGGGGAGCTGTTTTTT
TRBJ2-5,TRBV12-3/TRBV12-4,many,NA,CASRLRDRETQYF,TGTGCCAGCAGGCTTAGGGATCGGGAGACCCAGTACTTC
TRBJ2-7,TRBV28,NA,NA,CASRPPVGGAHEQYF,TGTGCCAGCAGGCCGCCCGTTGGAGGGGCACACGAGCAGTACTTC
TRBJ2-7,TRBV27,NA,NA,CASSDADRAYEQYF,TGTGCCAGCAGCGACGCAGACAGAGCCTACGAGCAGTACTTC
TRBJ2-5,TRBV4-1,once,TRBD2,CASKRLAGRETQYF,TGCGCCAGTAAACGACTAGCGGGGCGGGAGACCCAGTACTTC
TRBJ1-2,TRBV30,many,NA,CAWSVSPASSGGYTF,TGTGCCTGGAGTGTCAGCCCTGCCTCATCGGGAGGCTACACCTTC
TRBJ2-7,TRBV11-1,few,NA,CASSLAAGTGIYEQYF,TGTGCCAGCAGCTTAGCAGCAGGGACGGGGATCTACGAGCAGTACTTC
TRBJ2-6,TRBV11-2,NA,TRBD2,CASSPLSGGHYHVLTF,TGTGCCAGCAGCCCCCTGAGCGGGGGGCACTACCACGTCCTGACTTTC